This is a list of T cell receptor beta chains from one sample in a study of T cell responses to AZD1222 COVID-19 vaccine. TCRdb keeps only in-frame clones here, not all; method: immunoSEQ multiplex PCR. The sample lists fewer than 150,000 clones; about 90% were seen once. The sample consisted of peripheral blood, taken 28 days after the second AZD1222 dose. The receptors here all came from an adult who received the AZD1222 COVID-19 vaccine. The CDR3 runs from the conserved cysteine through the conserved F or W. Fields, in order: V gene, clone size, J gene, D gene, CDR3 protein, CDR3 DNA. A D gene is named only where the DNA matches it firmly. Not every row has a clone size; where given, it reads once, few, many or a size class.

v_gene: TRBV5-1
abundance: once
j_gene: TRBJ2-5
d_gene: -
CDR3aa: CASSASKTAYNVTQYF
CDR3nt: TGCGCCAGCAGCGCAAGTAAGACAGCGTATAATGTAACCCAGTACTTC

v_gene: TRBV6-2/TRBV6-3
abundance: -
j_gene: TRBJ1-1
d_gene: -
CDR3aa: CASSYGSRVNTEAFF
CDR3nt: TGTGCCAGCAGTTACGGAAGCAGGGTGAACACTGAAGCTTTCTTT

v_gene: TRBV6-2/TRBV6-3
abundance: -
j_gene: TRBJ1-5
d_gene: -
CDR3aa: CASSHDPSRNQPQHF
CDR3nt: TGTGCCAGCAGTCACGACCCCTCCCGCAATCAGCCCCAGCATTTT

v_gene: TRBV5-6
abundance: -
j_gene: TRBJ2-7
d_gene: -
CDR3aa: CASSSPGLVNEQYF
CDR3nt: TGTGCCAGCAGCTCTCCGGGACTTGTTAACGAGCAGTACTTC

v_gene: TRBV9
abundance: -
j_gene: TRBJ2-1
d_gene: TRBD2
CDR3aa: CASTASGTSGYNEQFF
CDR3nt: TGTGCCAGCACCGCTTCCGGGACTAGCGGATACAATGAGCAGTTCTTC

v_gene: TRBV27
abundance: -
j_gene: TRBJ1-2
d_gene: TRBD1
CDR3aa: CASSPSGTVGTYGYTF
CDR3nt: TGTGCCAGCAGTCCATCGGGGACAGTTGGGACTTATGGCTACACCTTC

v_gene: TRBV12-3/TRBV12-4
abundance: once
j_gene: TRBJ1-5
d_gene: -
CDR3aa: CASSLADSQPQHF
CDR3nt: TGTGCCAGCAGTTTAGCTGATTCTCAGCCCCAGCATTTT

v_gene: TRBV28
abundance: -
j_gene: TRBJ1-6
d_gene: TRBD1
CDR3aa: CASGTGLSPLHF
CDR3nt: TGTGCCTCAGGGACAGGGCTATCACCCCTCCACTTT

v_gene: TRBV6-5
abundance: -
j_gene: TRBJ1-2
d_gene: -
CDR3aa: CASSYSIGGRRNGYTF
CDR3nt: TGTGCCAGCAGTTACTCGATAGGGGGGAGGCGGAATGGCTACACCTTC

v_gene: TRBV9
abundance: once
j_gene: TRBJ1-1
d_gene: -
CDR3aa: CASSVGPYPPRPRGGGEAFF
CDR3nt: TGTGCCAGCAGCGTAGGTCCATACCCCCCCCGGCCCAGGGGAGGAGGTGAAGCTTTCTTT

v_gene: TRBV4-2
abundance: -
j_gene: TRBJ1-2
d_gene: -
CDR3aa: CASSQGLLVGRTNYGYTF
CDR3nt: TGTGCCAGCAGCCAAGGATTGCTAGTAGGCAGGACTAACTATGGCTACACCTTC

v_gene: TRBV7-9
abundance: -
j_gene: TRBJ2-2
d_gene: -
CDR3aa: CASSLQGGELFF
CDR3nt: TGTGCCAGCAGCTTACAGGGCGGGGAGCTGTTTTTT

v_gene: TRBV7-9
abundance: -
j_gene: TRBJ2-1
d_gene: -
CDR3aa: CASRPTYDNEQFF
CDR3nt: TGTGCCAGCAGGCCCACTTATGACAATGAGCAGTTCTTC

v_gene: TRBV19
abundance: -
j_gene: TRBJ1-1
d_gene: -
CDR3aa: CASSTGNTEAFF
CDR3nt: TGTGCCAGTAGTACCGGGAACACTGAAGCTTTCTTT

v_gene: TRBV19
abundance: -
j_gene: TRBJ1-1
d_gene: -
CDR3aa: CASSTQPSVNTEAFF
CDR3nt: TGTGCCAGTAGTACGCAGCCTTCCGTGAACACTGAAGCTTTCTTT

v_gene: TRBV4-3
abundance: once
j_gene: TRBJ1-2
d_gene: TRBD1
CDR3aa: CASSQGEWTGGGYTF
CDR3nt: TGCGCCAGCAGCCAAGGGGAGTGGACAGGGGGTGGCTACACCTTC

v_gene: TRBV6-5
abundance: -
j_gene: TRBJ2-1
d_gene: -
CDR3aa: CASRDHGKSYNEQFF
CDR3nt: TGTGCCAGCAGGGACCACGGGAAATCATACAATGAGCAGTTCTTC

v_gene: TRBV27
abundance: few
j_gene: TRBJ2-7
d_gene: -
CDR3aa: CASSSRDFYEQYF
CDR3nt: TGTGCCAGCAGTTCCCGGGACTTCTACGAGCAGTACTTC

v_gene: TRBV29-1
abundance: -
j_gene: TRBJ1-1
d_gene: -
CDR3aa: CSVWGESTEAFF
CDR3nt: TGCAGCGTTTGGGGGGAAAGTACTGAAGCTTTCTTT

v_gene: TRBV7-9
abundance: -
j_gene: TRBJ1-1
d_gene: TRBD1
CDR3aa: CAVQTGQMNTEAFF
CDR3nt: TGTGCTGTCCAGACGGGACAGATGAACACTGAAGCTTTCTTT

v_gene: TRBV9
abundance: -
j_gene: TRBJ2-3
d_gene: -
CDR3aa: CASSHPLLQPGTDTQYF
CDR3nt: TGTGCCAGCAGCCATCCCTTACTTCAACCTGGCACAGATACGCAGTATTTT

v_gene: TRBV19
abundance: -
j_gene: TRBJ2-5
d_gene: TRBD1
CDR3aa: CASSIGGTGRETQYF
CDR3nt: TGTGCCAGTAGTATAGGCGGGACAGGGCGTGAGACCCAGTACTTC

v_gene: TRBV5-1
abundance: once
j_gene: TRBJ1-1
d_gene: -
CDR3aa: CASSTPDSSIEAFF
CDR3nt: TGCGCCAGCAGCACCCCGGACTCATCTATTGAAGCTTTCTTT

v_gene: TRBV20-1
abundance: -
j_gene: TRBJ1-2
d_gene: -
CDR3aa: CSAKFGYGYTF
CDR3nt: TGCAGTGCTAAATTCGGCTATGGCTACACCTTC

v_gene: TRBV7-2
abundance: few
j_gene: TRBJ1-1
d_gene: -
CDR3aa: CASSPHQGSDTEAFF
CDR3nt: TGTGCCAGCAGCCCTCATCAGGGGAGCGACACTGAAGCTTTCTTT